This T cell receptor (beta chain) was found in a study of cytomegalovirus exposure and HLA in healthy donors. General observations from the study: Relative to the 666-donor mean, N-insertions were reportedly fewer in an Asian-associated ancestry cluster in a later analysis.

The PCR used 60 Vbeta and 13 Jbeta primers. Original processing notes: An analysis performed later counted roughly 79 million unique TCR beta chains (around 9.9 million of them shared). Using immunoSEQ multiplex PCR, the repertoire was profiled, and TCRdb retains in-frame clones only, with some absent. V and J calls and clone size are given by that table; D and trimming were obtained from the DNA. The sample holds 200,000 to 250,000 clones, roughly 82% seen once. This clone came up a few times. Its matching antigen is unknown. Other DNA sequences in this sample translate to the same CDR3. Germline CDR1 and CDR2: MGHRA and YSYEKL. CDR3 length: 16 amino acids. Deletions cut 6 bases from V and 1 base from J, with 18 bases between.

The chain employs TRBV4-1 and TRBJ1-1; perhaps TRBD1 as D (6 bases). The TCR was taken from a woman aged 40 to 55 in good health and CMV-seropositive. Sequencing was done on a sample of PBMCs. The CDR3 loop is CASSGGQRDRNTEAFF. The CDR3 DNA follows: TGCGCCAGCAGTGGAGGACAGCGAGACCGGAACACTGAAGCTTTCTTT.